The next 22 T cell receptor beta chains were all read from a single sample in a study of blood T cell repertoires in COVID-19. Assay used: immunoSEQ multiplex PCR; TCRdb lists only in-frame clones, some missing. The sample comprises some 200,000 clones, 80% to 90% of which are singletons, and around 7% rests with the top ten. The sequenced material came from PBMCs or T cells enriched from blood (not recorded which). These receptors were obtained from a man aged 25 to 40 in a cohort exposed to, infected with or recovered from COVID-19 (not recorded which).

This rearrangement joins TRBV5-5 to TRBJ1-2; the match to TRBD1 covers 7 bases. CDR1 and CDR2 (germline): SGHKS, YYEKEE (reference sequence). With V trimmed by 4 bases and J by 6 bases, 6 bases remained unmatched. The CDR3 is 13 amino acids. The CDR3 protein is CASSPRQGDGYTF. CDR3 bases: TGTGCCAGCAGCCCGAGACAGGGAGATGGCTACACCTTC.

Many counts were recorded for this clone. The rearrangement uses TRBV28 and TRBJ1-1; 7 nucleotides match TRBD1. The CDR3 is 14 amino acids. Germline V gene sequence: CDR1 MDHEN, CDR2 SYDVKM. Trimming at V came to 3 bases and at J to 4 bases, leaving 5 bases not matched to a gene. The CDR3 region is CASSLGRGTTEAFF. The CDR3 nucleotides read TGTGCCAGCAGTTTGGGCAGGGGGACCACTGAAGCTTTCTTT.

The chain's CDR3 is CASSPGLSYGYTF. The CDR3 DNA sequence: TGTGCCAGCAGCCCAGGGCTTAGCTATGGCTACACCTTC. This chain joins TRBV4-2 and TRBJ1-2, with a possible D match to TRBD1 (5 bases). Germline assignment: CDR1 LGHNA and CDR2 YNFKEQ. CDR3 length: 13 amino acids. Trimming took off 4 bases at V and 4 bases at J, with 10 bases between the two ends.

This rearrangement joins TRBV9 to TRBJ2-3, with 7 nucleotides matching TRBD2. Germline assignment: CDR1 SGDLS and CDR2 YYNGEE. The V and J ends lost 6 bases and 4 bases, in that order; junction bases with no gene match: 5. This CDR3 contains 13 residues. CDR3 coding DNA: TGTGCCAGCATTGGGCGGGAGCCAGATACGCAGTATTTT. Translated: CASIGREPDTQYF.

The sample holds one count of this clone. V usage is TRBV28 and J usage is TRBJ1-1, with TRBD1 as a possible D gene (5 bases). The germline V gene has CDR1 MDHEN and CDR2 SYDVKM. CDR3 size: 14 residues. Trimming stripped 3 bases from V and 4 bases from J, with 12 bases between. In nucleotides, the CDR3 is TGTGCCAGCAGTTTCAGGGTGAGAAGCACTGAAGCTTTCTTT. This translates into CASSFRVRSTEAFF.

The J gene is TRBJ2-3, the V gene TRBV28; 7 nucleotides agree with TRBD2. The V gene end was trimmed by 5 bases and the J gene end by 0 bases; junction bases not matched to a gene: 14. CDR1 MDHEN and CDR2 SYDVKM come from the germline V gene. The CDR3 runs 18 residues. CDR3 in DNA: TGTGCCAGCAGTACCCCGGGACTACACTATTCTAGCACAGATACGCAGTATTTT. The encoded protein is CASSTPGLHYSSTDTQYF.

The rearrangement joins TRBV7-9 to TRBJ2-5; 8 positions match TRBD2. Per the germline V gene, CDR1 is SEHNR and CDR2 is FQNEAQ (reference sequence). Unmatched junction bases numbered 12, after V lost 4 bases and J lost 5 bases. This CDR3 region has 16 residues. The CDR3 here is CASSSSSSGNLETQYF. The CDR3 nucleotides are TGTGCCAGCAGCTCTTCGAGTAGCGGGAACTTGGAGACCCAGTACTTC. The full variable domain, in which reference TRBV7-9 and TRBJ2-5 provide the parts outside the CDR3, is DTGVSQNPRHKITKRGQNVTFRCDPISEHNRLYWYRQTLGQGPEFLTYFQNEAQLEKSRLLSDRFSAERPKGSFSTLEIQRTEQGDSAMYLCASSSSSSGNLETQYFGPGTRLLVL.

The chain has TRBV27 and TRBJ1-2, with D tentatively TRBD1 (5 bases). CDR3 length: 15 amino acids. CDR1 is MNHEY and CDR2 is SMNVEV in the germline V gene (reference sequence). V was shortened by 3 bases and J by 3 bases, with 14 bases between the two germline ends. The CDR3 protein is CASSFQAGGDYGYTF. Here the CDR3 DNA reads TGTGCCAGCAGTTTTCAGGCAGGAGGGGACTATGGCTACACCTTC.

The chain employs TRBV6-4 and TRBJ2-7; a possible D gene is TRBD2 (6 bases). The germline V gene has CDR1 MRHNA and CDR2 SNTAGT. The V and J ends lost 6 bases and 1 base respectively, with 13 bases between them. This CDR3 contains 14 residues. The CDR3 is CASRPMEGSYEQYF. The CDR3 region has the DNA TGTGCCAGCAGACCGATGGAGGGGTCCTACGAGCAGTACTTC.

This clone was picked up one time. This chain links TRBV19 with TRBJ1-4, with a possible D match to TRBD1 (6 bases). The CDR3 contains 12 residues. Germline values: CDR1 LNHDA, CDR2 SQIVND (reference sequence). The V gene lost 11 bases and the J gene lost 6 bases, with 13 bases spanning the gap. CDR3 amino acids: CASKGGDEKLFF. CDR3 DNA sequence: TGTGCCTCTAAGGGGGGGGATGAAAAACTGTTTTTT. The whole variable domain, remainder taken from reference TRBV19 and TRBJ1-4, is DGGITQSPKYLFRKEGQNVTLSCEQNLNHDAMYWYRQDPGQGLRLIYYSQIVNDFQKGDIAEGYSVSREKKESFPLTVTSAQKNPTAFYLCASKGGDEKLFFGSGTQLSVL.

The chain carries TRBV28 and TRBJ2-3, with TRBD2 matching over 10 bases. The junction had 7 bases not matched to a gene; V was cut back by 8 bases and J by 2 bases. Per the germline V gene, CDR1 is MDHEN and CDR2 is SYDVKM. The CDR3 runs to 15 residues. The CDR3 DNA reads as TGTGCCAGCGGTTCTAGCGGGAGTTTCACAGATACGCAGTATTTT. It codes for CASGSSGSFTDTQYF.

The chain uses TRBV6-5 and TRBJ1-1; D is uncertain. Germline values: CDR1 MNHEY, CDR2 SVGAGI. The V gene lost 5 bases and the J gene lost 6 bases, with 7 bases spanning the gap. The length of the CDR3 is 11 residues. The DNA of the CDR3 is TGTGCCAGCAGTACTGTCGCTGAAGCTTTCTTT. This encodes CASSTVAEAFF.

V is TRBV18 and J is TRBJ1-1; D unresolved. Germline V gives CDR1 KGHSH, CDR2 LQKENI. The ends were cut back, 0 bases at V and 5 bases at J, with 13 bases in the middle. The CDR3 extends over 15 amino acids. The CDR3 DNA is TGTGCCAGCTCACCACCGAGGGTGGTCAGGACTGAAGCTTTCTTT. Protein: CASSPPRVVRTEAFF.

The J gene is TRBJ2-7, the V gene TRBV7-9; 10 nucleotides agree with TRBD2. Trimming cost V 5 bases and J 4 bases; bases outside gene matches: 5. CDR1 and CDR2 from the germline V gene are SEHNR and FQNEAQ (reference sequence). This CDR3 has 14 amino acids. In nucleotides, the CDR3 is TGTGCCAGCAGCCCAAGGACTAGCGGATACGAGCAGTACTTC. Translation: CASSPRTSGYEQYF.

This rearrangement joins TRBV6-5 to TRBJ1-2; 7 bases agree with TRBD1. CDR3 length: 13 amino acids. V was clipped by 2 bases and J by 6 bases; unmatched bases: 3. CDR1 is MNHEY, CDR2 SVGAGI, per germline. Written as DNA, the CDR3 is TGTGCCAGCAGTTACAAGGGGGCAAATGGCTACACCTTC. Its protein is CASSYKGANGYTF.

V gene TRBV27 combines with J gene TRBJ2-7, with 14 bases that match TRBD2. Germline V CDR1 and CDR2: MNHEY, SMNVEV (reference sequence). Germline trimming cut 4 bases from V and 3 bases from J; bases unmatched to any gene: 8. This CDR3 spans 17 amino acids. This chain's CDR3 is CASSSQGLAGVYYEQYF. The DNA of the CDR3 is TGTGCCAGCAGTTCCCAGGGACTAGCGGGAGTTTACTACGAGCAGTACTTC.

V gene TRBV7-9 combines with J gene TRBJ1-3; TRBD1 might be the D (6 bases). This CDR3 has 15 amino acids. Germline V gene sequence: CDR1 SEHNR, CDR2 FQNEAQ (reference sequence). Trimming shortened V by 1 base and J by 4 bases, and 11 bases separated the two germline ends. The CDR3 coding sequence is TGTGCCAGCAGCTTAGTCACAGGGTCGGGAAACACCATATATTTT. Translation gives CASSLVTGSGNTIYF.

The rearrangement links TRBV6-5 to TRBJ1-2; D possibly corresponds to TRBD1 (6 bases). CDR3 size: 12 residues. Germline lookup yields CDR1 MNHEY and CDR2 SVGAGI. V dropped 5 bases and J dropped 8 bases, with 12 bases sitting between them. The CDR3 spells CASSLNRVGYTF. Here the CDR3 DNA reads TGTGCCAGCAGTCTGAACAGGGTCGGCTACACCTTC.

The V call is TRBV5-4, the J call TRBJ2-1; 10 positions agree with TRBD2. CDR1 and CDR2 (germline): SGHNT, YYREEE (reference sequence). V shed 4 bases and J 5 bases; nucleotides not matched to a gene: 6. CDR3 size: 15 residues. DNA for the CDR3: TGTGCCAGCAGCCTAGCGGGAGTTCCCAACAATGAGCAGTTCTTC. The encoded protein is CASSLAGVPNNEQFF.

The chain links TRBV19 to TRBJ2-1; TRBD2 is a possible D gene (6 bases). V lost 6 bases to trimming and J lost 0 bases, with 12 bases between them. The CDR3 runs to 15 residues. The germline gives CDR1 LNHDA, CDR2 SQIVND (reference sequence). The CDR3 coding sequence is TGTGCCAGTAGAGGAGGGGTGAGCTCCTACAATGAGCAGTTCTTC. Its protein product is CASRGGVSSYNEQFF.

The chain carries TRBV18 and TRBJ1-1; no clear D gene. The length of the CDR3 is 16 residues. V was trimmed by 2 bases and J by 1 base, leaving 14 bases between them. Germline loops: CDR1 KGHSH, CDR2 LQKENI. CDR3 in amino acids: CASSPTSTPKNTEAFF. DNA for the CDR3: TGTGCCAGCTCACCAACCTCGACACCCAAGAACACTGAAGCTTTCTTT.

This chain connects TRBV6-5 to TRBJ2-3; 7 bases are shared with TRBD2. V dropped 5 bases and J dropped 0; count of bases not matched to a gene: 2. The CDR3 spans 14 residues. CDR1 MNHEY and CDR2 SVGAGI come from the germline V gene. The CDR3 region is CASSSGTSTDTQYF. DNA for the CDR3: TGTGCCAGCAGTAGCGGGACTAGCACAGATACGCAGTATTTT.